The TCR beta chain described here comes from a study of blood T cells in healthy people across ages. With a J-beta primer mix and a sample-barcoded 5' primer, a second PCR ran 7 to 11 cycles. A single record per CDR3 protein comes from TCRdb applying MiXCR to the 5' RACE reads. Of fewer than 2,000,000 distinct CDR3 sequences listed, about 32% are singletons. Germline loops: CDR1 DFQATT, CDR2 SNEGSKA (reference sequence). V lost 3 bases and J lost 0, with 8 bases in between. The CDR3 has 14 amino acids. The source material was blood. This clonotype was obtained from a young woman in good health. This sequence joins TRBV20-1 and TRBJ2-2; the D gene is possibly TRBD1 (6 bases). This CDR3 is CSASRQANTGELFF. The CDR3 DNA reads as TGCAGTGCTAGTAGACAGGCGAACACCGGGGAGCTGTTTTTT.